These T cell receptor beta chains were read from a single sample in a study of shared clonotypes between healthy human individuals. The repertoire was sequenced with immunoSEQ multiplex PCR; TCRdb's copy has only in-frame clones and lacks some. The table records 2 million or so clones, about 95% of them present only once. Sequenced input: naive CD8+ T cells sorted from blood. The receptors were sampled from a man aged 18 to 29 in good health. CDR3s include the opening cysteine and the closing phenylalanine or tryptophan. The order of the fields is clone size, J gene, D gene, V gene, CDR3 protein, CDR3 DNA. The D gene is left open where the match is weak. Clone size is stated in some rows and not others, as once, few, many or a class when expanded.

size: NA; J: TRBJ2-7; D: TRBD2; V: TRBV30; CDR3: CAWNLPGLVYEQYF; DNA: TGTGCCTGGAATCTCCCGGGACTAGTCTACGAGCAGTACTTC
size: NA; J: TRBJ2-1; D: NA; V: TRBV5-1; CDR3: CASSFDSKTGNEQFF; DNA: TGCGCCAGCAGCTTCGACAGCAAGACGGGAAATGAGCAGTTCTTC
size: NA; J: TRBJ1-3; D: NA; V: TRBV11-2; CDR3: CASSPTGNTIYF; DNA: TGTGCCAGCAGTCCTACTGGAAACACCATATATTTT
size: NA; J: TRBJ1-2; D: TRBD1; V: TRBV19; CDR3: CASSRTGVLHGYTF; DNA: TGTGCCAGTAGTAGGACAGGGGTTCTCCATGGCTACACCTTC
size: NA; J: TRBJ2-3; D: NA; V: TRBV7-9; CDR3: CASSLAVNVDTQYF; DNA: TGTGCCAGCAGCTTAGCGGTGAACGTCGATACGCAGTATTTT
size: NA; J: TRBJ2-5; D: NA; V: TRBV2; CDR3: CASSEALRAQETQYF; DNA: TGTGCCAGCAGTGAAGCCCTCAGAGCGCAAGAGACCCAGTACTTC
size: NA; J: TRBJ2-1; D: NA; V: TRBV7-9; CDR3: CASSLTAGASWVEYNEQFF; DNA: TGTGCCAGCAGCTTAACCGCAGGGGCTAGCTGGGTAGAATACAATGAGCAGTTCTTC
size: NA; J: TRBJ2-5; D: TRBD2; V: TRBV12-5; CDR3: CASGLVQKREKTQYF; DNA: TGTGCTAGTGGTTTGGTACAAAAGCGGGAGAAGACCCAGTACTTC
size: NA; J: TRBJ1-6; D: NA; V: TRBV7-9; CDR3: CASSPVGLGDSPLHF; DNA: TGTGCCAGCAGCCCGGTGGGTCTGGGGGATTCACCCCTCCACTTT
size: NA; J: TRBJ2-6; D: NA; V: TRBV7-9; CDR3: CASSLLDYSGANVLTF; DNA: TGTGCCAGCAGCCTCCTAGATTACTCTGGGGCCAACGTCCTGACTTTC
size: NA; J: TRBJ2-7; D: NA; V: TRBV9; CDR3: CASSVGPGRYEQYF; DNA: TGTGCCAGCAGCGTAGGACCGGGGAGGTACGAGCAGTACTTC
size: NA; J: TRBJ2-1; D: NA; V: TRBV2; CDR3: CASSDARGSPRNEQFF; DNA: TGTGCCAGCAGTGACGCAAGGGGGTCCCCCCGCAATGAGCAGTTCTTC
size: NA; J: TRBJ2-3; D: TRBD1; V: TRBV5-6; CDR3: CASSLVGGQGEADTQYF; DNA: TGTGCCAGCAGCTTGGTTGGAGGACAGGGGGAGGCAGATACGCAGTATTTT
size: NA; J: TRBJ2-7; D: TRBD1; V: TRBV27; CDR3: CASGRPGTGVSEQYF; DNA: TGTGCCAGCGGCCGGCCGGGGACAGGGGTCAGCGAGCAGTACTTC
size: NA; J: TRBJ2-1; D: NA; V: TRBV7-9; CDR3: CASSLGYRYNEQFF; DNA: TGTGCCAGCAGCTTAGGGTATCGGTACAATGAGCAGTTCTTC
size: NA; J: TRBJ1-5; D: NA; V: TRBV11-2; CDR3: CASSVGSPMGLNQPQHF; DNA: TGTGCCAGCAGCGTGGGTTCTCCGATGGGGTTGAATCAGCCCCAGCATTTT
size: NA; J: TRBJ1-1; D: NA; V: TRBV6-5; CDR3: CASSPMGTEAFF; DNA: TGTGCCAGCAGCCCTATGGGCACTGAAGCTTTCTTT
size: NA; J: TRBJ2-1; D: TRBD2; V: TRBV6-6; CDR3: CASSSWGLAVFNEQFF; DNA: TGTGCCAGCAGTTCCTGGGGACTAGCGGTTTTCAATGAGCAGTTCTTC
size: NA; J: TRBJ1-3; D: NA; V: TRBV19; CDR3: CASRALADTIYF; DNA: TGTGCCAGCAGGGCCCTTGCGGACACCATATATTTT
size: NA; J: TRBJ1-1; D: NA; V: TRBV5-4; CDR3: CASSFKGRSEAFF; DNA: TGTGCCAGCAGCTTCAAAGGGCGGAGTGAAGCTTTCTTT
size: NA; J: TRBJ2-1; D: NA; V: TRBV4-2; CDR3: CASSQSSVGLNEQFF; DNA: TGTGCCAGCAGCCAATCCTCAGTGGGGTTGAATGAGCAGTTCTTC
size: NA; J: TRBJ1-4; D: TRBD1; V: TRBV2; CDR3: CASKTPGTGVEKLFF; DNA: TGTGCCAGCAAAACACCCGGGACAGGGGTTGAAAAACTGTTTTTT
size: NA; J: TRBJ2-7; D: NA; V: TRBV2; CDR3: CASSGDVRGGSWREQYF; DNA: TGTGCCAGCAGTGGAGACGTCAGGGGGGGATCTTGGCGCGAGCAGTACTTC
size: once; J: TRBJ2-5; D: TRBD1; V: TRBV11-1; CDR3: CASSPGQGMEFWEQYF; DNA: TGTGCCAGCAGCCCGGGACAGGGGATGGAGTTTTGGGAGCAGTACTTC
size: NA; J: TRBJ1-2; D: TRBD1; V: TRBV6-1; CDR3: CASSELSGQGPGYGYTF; DNA: TGTGCCAGCAGTGAACTCTCTGGACAGGGGCCTGGCTATGGCTACACCTTC
size: NA; J: TRBJ1-6; D: NA; V: TRBV19; CDR3: CASSPYGGNSPLHF; DNA: TGTGCCAGTAGTCCCTACGGGGGGAATTCACCCCTCCACTTT